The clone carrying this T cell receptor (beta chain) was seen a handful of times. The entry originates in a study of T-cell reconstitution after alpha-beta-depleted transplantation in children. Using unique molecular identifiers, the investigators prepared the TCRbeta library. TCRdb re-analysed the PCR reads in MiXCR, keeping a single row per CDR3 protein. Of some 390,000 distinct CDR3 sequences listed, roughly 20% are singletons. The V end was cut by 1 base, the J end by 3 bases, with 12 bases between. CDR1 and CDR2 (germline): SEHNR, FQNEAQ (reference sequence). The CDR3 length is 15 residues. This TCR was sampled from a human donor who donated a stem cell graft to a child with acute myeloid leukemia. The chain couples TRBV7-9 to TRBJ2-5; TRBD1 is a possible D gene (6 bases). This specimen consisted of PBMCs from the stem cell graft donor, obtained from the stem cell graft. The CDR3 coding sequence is TGTGCCAGCAGCTTAGTAGTGTCAGGGGAAGAGACCCAGTACTTC. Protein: CASSLVVSGEETQYF. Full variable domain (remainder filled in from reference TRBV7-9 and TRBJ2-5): DTGVSQNPRHKITKRGQNVTFRCDPISEHNRLYWYRQTLGQGPEFLTYFQNEAQLEKSRLLSDRFSAERPKGSFSTLEIQRTEQGDSAMYLCASSLVVSGEETQYFGPGTRLLVL.